This passage covers 32 T cell receptor beta chains from one sample sequenced in a study of T cells in Graves' hyperthyroidism and ophthalmopathy. RNA transcripts yielded amplified TCR beta CDR3 regions. The TCR CDR3 was amplified in a first-round RT-PCR using the HTBI primer set. MiXCR, applied by TCRdb to the multiplex PCR reads, yields one record per CDR3 protein. The sample contains about 260,000 distinct CDR3 sequences, around 22% of which appear only once. The material sequenced was blood. These receptor sequences come from a man aged 25 to 40 with Graves' ophthalmopathy.

This clonotype showed up many times. This rearrangement joins TRBV5-1 to TRBJ1-2, with 7 nucleotides matching TRBD1. V lost 4 bases to trimming and J lost 8 bases; unmatched junction nucleotides: 14. Germline V gene data show CDR1 as SGHRS and CDR2 as YFSETQ. This CDR3 region has 15 residues. The CDR3 loop reads CASSVNRDSTSGYTF. CDR3 coding DNA: TGCGCCAGCAGCGTTAACCGGGACAGCACGTCCGGCTACACCTTC.

The V and J genes are TRBV25-1 and TRBJ2-5; 7 bases align to TRBD2. V gave up 2 bases and J gave up 3 bases; unmatched junction bases: 6. CDR1 and CDR2 from the germline V gene are MGHDK and SYGVNS. This CDR3 contains 15 residues. CDR3 sequence: CASSELGLDEETQYF. The CDR3 DNA reads TGTGCCAGCAGTGAACTAGGACTAGATGAAGAGACCCAGTACTTC.

The rearrangement joins TRBV12-3 or TRBV12-4 to TRBJ2-7, with 11 bases that match TRBD2. This CDR3 contains 15 residues. V trimming: 6 bases; J trimming: 5 bases; junction bases outside the gene matches: 9. The CDR3 spells CASSRGTSGSDEQYF. The CDR3 nucleotides are TGTGCCAGCAGCCGCGGGACTAGCGGTAGTGACGAGCAGTACTTC.

This clonotype appeared many times. J is TRBJ2-1 and V is TRBV11-2; 7 nucleotides line up with TRBD1. Germline values: CDR1 SGHAT, CDR2 FQNNGV. This CDR3 has 13 amino acids. The V gene end was trimmed by 5 bases and the J gene end by 7 bases; junction bases not matched to a gene: 5. The CDR3 DNA is TGTGCCAGCAGCCGGGACAGAACAAATGAGCAGTTCTTC. It translates to CASSRDRTNEQFF.

This sequence joins TRBV9 and TRBJ2-3; D uncertain. CDR1 is SGDLS, CDR2 YYNGEE, per germline. V gave up 2 bases and J gave up 2 bases, with 9 bases separating them. This CDR3 contains 14 residues. The CDR3 is CASSVSPSTDTQYF. For the CDR3, the DNA is TGTGCCAGCAGCGTCTCCCCCTCCACAGATACGCAGTATTTT.

In the case of this clonotype: With a much larger clone just one base away, this may be a read error. The rearrangement links TRBV28 to TRBJ2-5; 9 bases align to TRBD2. Per germline, CDR1 MDHEN and CDR2 SYDVKM. The CDR3 spans 14 residues. The V gene end was trimmed by 5 bases and the J gene end by 5 bases; junction bases not matched to a gene: 6. CDR3 nucleotides: TGTGCCAGCAGTGGTCTAGCGGGATGGGAGACCCAGTACTTC. Its translation: CASSGLAGWETQYF.

In its sample, this clonotype was seen many times. The chain has TRBV11-2 and TRBJ1-3; D perhaps matches TRBD1 (5 bases). Germline V gives CDR1 SGHAT, CDR2 FQNNGV. With 5 bases removed from V and 7 bases from J, the gap between germline ends came to 15 bases. The CDR3 length is 14 residues. The CDR3 is CASSPGGARNTIYF. DNA for the CDR3: TGTGCCAGCAGCCCCGGCGGGGCAAGGAACACCATATATTTT.

This chain joins TRBV29-1 and TRBJ2-2, with 8 bases matching TRBD2. Germline assignment: CDR1 SQVTM and CDR2 ANQGSEA. V was clipped by 4 bases and J by 5 bases; unmatched bases: 9. The CDR3 contains 15 residues. CDR3 protein: CSVVYREGVTGELFF. DNA for the CDR3: TGCAGCGTTGTTTATCGGGAGGGAGTGACCGGGGAGCTGTTTTTT.

The rearrangement links TRBV24-1 to TRBJ2-7; 12 nucleotides align to TRBD2. Germline lookup yields CDR1 KGHDR and CDR2 SFDVKD. This CDR3 has 13 amino acids. V gave up 5 bases and J gave up 5 bases; unmatched junction bases: 0. CDR3 region: CATSASGRDEQYF. CDR3 nucleotides: TGTGCCACCAGTGCTAGCGGGAGGGACGAGCAGTACTTC.

The sample holds many counts of this clonotype. This chain joins TRBV12-3 or TRBV12-4 and TRBJ1-1; 7 nucleotides match TRBD1. V lost 4 bases, J lost 1 base, and 0 bases stayed unmatched. The CDR3 runs to 13 residues. CDR3 bases: TGTGCCAGCAGTTGGACAGGGAACACTGAAGCTTTCTTT. Its translation is CASSWTGNTEAFF.

The table lists this clonotype with many counts. The chain links TRBV10-3 to TRBJ2-1, with 15 bases matching TRBD2. This CDR3 is built from 16 residues. Unmatched junction bases numbered 6, after V lost 5 bases and J lost 7 bases. Germline CDR1 ENHRY, CDR2 SYGVKD. DNA for the CDR3: TGTGCCATCAGTACCGCCGGGACTAGCGGGAGGAATGAGCAGTTCTTC. This translates into CAISTAGTSGRNEQFF.

The V gene is TRBV18, the J gene TRBJ1-2; TRBD1 aligns across 7 bases. Germline CDR1 is KGHSH and CDR2 is LQKENI. The CDR3 spans 14 residues. Trimming removed 3 bases from V and 2 bases from J; junction bases left unmatched: 3. CDR3 in amino acids: CASSPQGGNYGYTF. The DNA of the CDR3 is TGTGCCAGCTCACCGCAGGGGGGGAACTATGGCTACACCTTC.

The rearrangement joins TRBV15 to TRBJ1-5; D gene uncertain. Germline-derived CDR1 and CDR2 are LNHNV and YYDKDF (reference sequence). V shed 0 bases and J shed 3 bases, with 9 bases lying between them. The CDR3 totals 15 residues. The CDR3 reads CATSRDSRNNQPQHF. The CDR3 coding sequence is TGTGCCACCAGCAGAGATAGCCGGAACAATCAGCCCCAGCATTTT.

CDR3 sequence reads: CSVRTGDYGYTF. In DNA form, the CDR3 reads TGCAGCGTCCGGACAGGCGACTATGGCTACACCTTC. This sequence joins TRBV29-1 and TRBJ1-2; 7 bases are a match to TRBD1. Germline loops: CDR1 SQVTM, CDR2 ANQGSEA. This CDR3 spans 12 amino acids. With V trimmed by 6 bases and J by 3 bases, 4 bases remained unmatched.

The rearrangement joins TRBV28 to TRBJ1-5, with no clear D. Germline V gene data show CDR1 as MDHEN and CDR2 as SYDVKM. The CDR3 is 14 amino acids. Trimming stripped 6 bases from V and 5 bases from J, with 14 bases between. CDR3 sequence reads: CASSPVAEDQPQHF. CDR3 in DNA: TGTGCCAGCAGCCCTGTGGCGGAGGATCAGCCCCAGCATTTT.

The CDR3 spells CASSLGGQIDEQFF. CDR3 coding DNA: TGTGCCAGCAGCTTAGGGGGACAGATAGATGAGCAGTTCTTC. This sequence joins TRBV11-1 and TRBJ2-1, with 7 bases identical to TRBD1. Germline CDR1 SGHAT, CDR2 FQDESV (reference sequence). Trimming at V came to 1 base and at J to 8 bases, leaving 5 bases not matched to a gene. This CDR3 is 14 amino acids long.

With respect to this clonotype: This could be a read error, since a much larger clone is one nucleotide away. The rearrangement joins TRBV18 to TRBJ1-1; TRBD1 aligns across 7 bases. This CDR3 region has 15 residues. Germline loops: CDR1 KGHSH, CDR2 LQKENI. CDR3 nucleotides: TGTGCCAGCTCACAGAACAGGGGCTCGTACACTGAAGCTTCCTTT. It specifies CASSQNRGSYTEASF.

This clonotype was detected a few times. The rearrangement joins TRBV9 to TRBJ2-1; D tentatively reads TRBD1 or TRBD2 (6 bases each). The length of the CDR3 is 15 residues. The V gene's germline CDR1 is SGDLS and CDR2 YYNGEE. V shed 3 bases and J shed 5 bases, with 15 bases lying between them. The CDR3 protein is CASSAGGPWDNEQFF. The CDR3 bases are TGTGCCAGCAGCGCCGGGGGCCCATGGGACAATGAGCAGTTCTTC.

This clonotype turned up a few times. The V and J genes are TRBV7-9 and TRBJ1-1; the D is unclear. V lost 5 bases and J 1 base, leaving 8 bases between the germline ends. Germline V gives CDR1 SEHNR, CDR2 FQNEAQ (reference sequence). This CDR3 has 13 amino acids. CDR3 region: CASSDDGNTEAFF. The DNA of the CDR3 is TGTGCCAGCAGCGATGACGGGAACACTGAAGCTTTCTTT.

This clonotype was counted between two and nine times. This sequence joins TRBV7-2 and TRBJ2-1, with TRBD2 matching 9 bases. CDR1 is SGHTA and CDR2 is FQGNSA in the germline V gene. The J segment lost 9 bases and the V segment lost 4 bases, leaving 16 bases of the junction unmatched. CDR3 length equals 17 residues. The CDR3 DNA reads TGTGCCAGCAGCTCCCCAAGGGCTAGCGGGGCCCTCGGTGAGCAGTTCTTC. Translated: CASSSPRASGALGEQFF.

This clonotype was recorded many times. The V and J genes are TRBV7-8 and TRBJ2-5; 9 bases align to TRBD1. The CDR3 has 15 amino acids. Trimming at V came to 3 bases and at J to 4 bases, leaving 6 bases not matched to a gene. Germline loops: CDR1 SGHVS, CDR2 FQNEAQ. This CDR3 is CASSFRTGARETQYF. In DNA form, the CDR3 reads TGTGCCAGCAGCTTCCGGACAGGGGCGAGAGAGACCCAGTACTTC.

The chain recombines TRBV9 with TRBJ2-2; TRBD1 matches 7 bases. The CDR3 sequence is 16 residues long. V trimming: 4 bases; J trimming: 5 bases; junction bases outside the gene matches: 11. From germline, CDR1 is SGDLS and CDR2 YYNGEE. In DNA form, the CDR3 reads TGTGCCAGCAGCTCAAAAACCGGGACAGCAACCGGGGAGCTGTTTTTT. This encodes CASSSKTGTATGELFF.

This clonotype was detected ten times or more. V gene TRBV12-3 or TRBV12-4 combines with J gene TRBJ2-1; no clear D. This CDR3 is 13 amino acids long. The V and J ends lost 3 bases and 4 bases respectively, with 7 bases between them. Here the CDR3 reads CASSFQSYNEQFF. The CDR3 DNA follows: TGTGCCAGCAGTTTCCAATCTTACAATGAGCAGTTCTTC.

The J gene is TRBJ2-7, the V gene TRBV10-3, with unresolved D. V lost 2 bases and J 4 bases, leaving 15 bases between the germline ends. Looked up from germline, CDR1 is ENHRY and CDR2 is SYGVKD. The CDR3 spans 15 residues. This chain's CDR3 is CAISERLDYGYEQYF. DNA for the CDR3: TGTGCCATCAGTGAGCGTTTGGATTACGGGTACGAGCAGTACTTC.

This chain links TRBV9 with TRBJ2-7; TRBD1 agrees at 7 bases. Germline V CDR1 and CDR2: SGDLS, YYNGEE. V dropped 3 bases and J dropped 2; count of bases not matched to a gene: 8. The CDR3 runs 15 residues. The DNA for the CDR3 is TGTGCCAGCAGCGCCTCCGGGACAGCGCCCTACGAGCAGTACTTC. It codes for CASSASGTAPYEQYF.

This clonotype was recorded at least ten times. The V gene is TRBV28, the J gene TRBJ2-1; TRBD2 matches 13 bases. The CDR3 length is 19 residues. Germline trimming cut 5 bases from V and 3 bases from J; bases unmatched to any gene: 13. CDR1 is MDHEN and CDR2 is SYDVKM in the germline V gene. This CDR3 reads CASSHGRRTSGRDYNEQFF. The CDR3 coding sequence is TGTGCCAGCAGTCATGGACGCCGGACTAGCGGGAGAGACTACAATGAGCAGTTCTTC.

The chain is built from TRBV6-1 and TRBJ1-1, with 9 bases identical to TRBD1. Germline CDR1 reads MNHNS; CDR2 reads SASEGT. This CDR3 contains 14 residues. J lost 3 bases, V lost 4 bases, and 3 bases had no gene match. CDR3: CASSGDRADTEAFF. The DNA for the CDR3 is TGTGCCAGCAGTGGGGACAGGGCGGACACTGAAGCTTTCTTT.

With regard to this clonotype: Germline and junction disagree at one end, which may indicate a read error. The genes are TRBV10-1 and TRBJ2-2, with 9 bases matching TRBD1. This CDR3 has 18 residues. The germline V gene has CDR1 WNHNN and CDR2 SYGVQD (reference sequence). In nucleotides, the CDR3 is TGCGCCAGCAGTGGGTCGCTCGGGGACAGGGCGAACGCCGGGGAGCTGTTTTTT. Translation gives CASSGSLGDRANAGELFF.

This clonotype showed up many times. V gene TRBV30 combines with J gene TRBJ1-2, with 10 bases aligning to TRBD1. Germline trimming cut 7 bases from V and 6 bases from J; bases unmatched to any gene: 2. The CDR3 sequence is 11 residues long. The germline gives CDR1 GTSNPN, CDR2 SVGIG (reference sequence). In DNA, the CDR3 is TGTGCCTACGGGACAGGGGATGGCTACACCTTC. Amino acids: CAYGTGDGYTF.

This clonotype was recorded a few times. The rearrangement links TRBV12-3 or TRBV12-4 to TRBJ2-1, with D uncertain. The CDR3 runs 13 residues. V dropped 5 bases and J dropped 3 bases, with 8 bases sitting between them. As DNA, the CDR3 is TGTGCCAGCAGTCCCGCCGACTACAATGAGCAGTTCTTC. It encodes CASSPADYNEQFF.

This clonotype was counted many times. V is TRBV28 and J is TRBJ1-5, with D hard to call. The CDR3 consists of 14 residues. CDR1 and CDR2 from the germline V gene are MDHEN and SYDVKM. Trimming took 7 bases from V and 6 from J, leaving 16 bases between them. The DNA of the CDR3 is TGTGCCAGCATCCCGGGAGCCTCAATTCAGCCCCAGCATTTT. This translates into CASIPGASIQPQHF.

This clonotype was seen a handful of times. The rearrangement joins TRBV20-1 to TRBJ2-3; TRBD2 matches at 8 bases. Germline loops: CDR1 DFQATT, CDR2 SNEGSKA (reference sequence). The CDR3 has 16 residues. Germline trimming cut 5 bases from V and 4 bases from J; bases unmatched to any gene: 14. CDR3 in DNA: TGCAGTGCTGGGGATGGGTTGCGGGAGGCTTCAGATACGCAGTATTTT. Its protein product is CSAGDGLREASDTQYF.